The 9 T cell receptor beta chains reported below all come from one sample, sequenced in a study of identical twins. TCRdb redid the calling of the 5' RACE reads with MiXCR, one entry per CDR3 protein. The table has 1.5 million or so distinct CDR3 sequences, 32% seen once. The sample was cord blood. Receptors were obtained from a newborn girl in good health.

The V call is TRBV3-1, the J call TRBJ1-6; D is perhaps TRBD1 (6 bases). The CDR3 runs 14 residues. Trimming took 3 bases from V and 6 from J, leaving 9 bases between them. Looked up from germline, CDR1 is LGHDT and CDR2 is YNNKEL (reference sequence). The CDR3 DNA follows: TGTGCCAGCAGCCATAGGACAGCTAATTCACCCCTCCACTTT. It is translated as CASSHRTANSPLHF. Variable domain in full (rest from reference TRBV3-1 and TRBJ1-6): DTAVSQTPKYLVTQMGNDKSIKCEQNLGHDTMYWYKQDSKKFLKIMFSYNNKELIINETVPNRFSPKSPDKAHLNLHINSLELGDSAVYFCASSHRTANSPLHFGNGTRLTVT.

At least ten counts were recorded for this clonotype. The chain links TRBV29-1 to TRBJ2-1; a possible D gene is TRBD2 (5 bases). CDR3 length: 14 residues. Per germline, CDR1 SQVTM and CDR2 ANQGSEA. The V and J ends lost 7 bases and 4 bases respectively, with 17 bases between them. The CDR3 loop is CSADPEGAYNEQFF. CDR3 sequence (DNA): TGCAGCGCTGACCCAGAGGGTGCATACAATGAGCAGTTCTTC.

This clonotype occurred a few times. The chain recombines TRBV2 with TRBJ2-4, with D perhaps TRBD1 (6 bases). V lost 10 bases and J 0 bases, leaving 13 bases between the germline ends. The germline V gene encodes CDR1 SNHLY and CDR2 FYNNEI. This CDR3 is built from 14 residues. The CDR3, as DNA: TGTGCCACCAGGGGTAGTCTAGCCAAAAACATTCAGTACTTC. As protein: CATRGSLAKNIQYF.

This chain joins TRBV20-1 and TRBJ2-3, with a weak D call TRBD1 (6 bases). Trimming left V 6 bases short and J 4 bases short, with 20 bases between. This CDR3 comprises 15 residues. Germline CDR1 DFQATT, CDR2 SNEGSKA (reference sequence). CDR3 bases: TGCAGTGCGAAGGACCTGCGAGGGGGAGCAGATACGCAGTATTTT. Translation: CSAKDLRGGADTQYF.

The table lists this clonotype with a few counts. The junction and the germline gene differ at one end; a read error may be behind it. The chain combines TRBV11-2 with TRBJ1-2; D is perhaps TRBD1 (5 bases). Germline CDR1 SGHAT, CDR2 FQNNGV. The CDR3 extends over 15 amino acids. In DNA form, the CDR3 reads TGTGCCAGCAGCTTAGATCCTACAGGCCACTATGGTTACACCTTC. Protein sequence: CASSLDPTGHYGYTF.

With regard to this clonotype: This may be a read error: a much more frequent sequence differs by one nucleotide. This chain links TRBV29-1 with TRBJ2-3; a possible D gene is TRBD2 (6 bases). The CDR3 totals 13 residues. The ends were cut back, 6 bases at V and 0 bases at J, with 10 bases in the middle. Germline assignment: CDR1 SQVTM and CDR2 ANQGSEA. The CDR3 coding sequence is TGCAGCGTGGATAGCGGCAGCACAGATACGCAGTATTTT. This gives the protein CSVDSGSTDTQYF.

The gene calls are TRBV20-1 and TRBJ2-1; 9 nucleotides agree with TRBD2. CDR1 and CDR2 from the germline V gene are DFQATT and SNEGSKA (reference sequence). V dropped 3 bases and J dropped 6; count of bases not matched to a gene: 6. The CDR3 sequence is 14 residues long. DNA of the CDR3: TGCAGTGCTAGGAGCCTAGCGGGACTCAATGAGCAGTTCTTC. Encoded protein: CSARSLAGLNEQFF.

A few counts support this clonotype. The chain is built from TRBV7-9 and TRBJ2-3; 8 nucleotides agree with TRBD2. The length of the CDR3 is 19 residues. The germline CDR1 and CDR2 sequences are SEHNR and FQNEAQ (reference sequence). With 0 bases clipped from V and 0 bases from J, the junction kept 11 bases outside the gene matches. The DNA for the CDR3 is TGTGCCAGCAGCTTAGCGAGCGGGGGACGTCCCTCTAGCACAGATACGCAGTATTTT. Amino acid sequence: CASSLASGGRPSSTDTQYF. Full variable domain (remainder filled in from reference TRBV7-9 and TRBJ2-3): DTGVSQNPRHKITKRGQNVTFRCDPISEHNRLYWYRQTLGQGPEFLTYFQNEAQLEKSRLLSDRFSAERPKGSFSTLEIQRTEQGDSAMYLCASSLASGGRPSSTDTQYFGPGTRLTVL.

Only a few counts were recorded for this clonotype. The chain links TRBV27 to TRBJ2-1; 7 bases map to TRBD1. This CDR3 has 14 amino acids. CDR1 and CDR2 from the germline V gene are MNHEY and SMNVEV (reference sequence). V trimming: 8 bases; J trimming: 7 bases; junction bases outside the gene matches: 11. This CDR3 reads CASVGDSPTNEQFF. CDR3 in DNA: TGTGCCAGCGTGGGGGACAGCCCTACAAATGAGCAGTTCTTC.